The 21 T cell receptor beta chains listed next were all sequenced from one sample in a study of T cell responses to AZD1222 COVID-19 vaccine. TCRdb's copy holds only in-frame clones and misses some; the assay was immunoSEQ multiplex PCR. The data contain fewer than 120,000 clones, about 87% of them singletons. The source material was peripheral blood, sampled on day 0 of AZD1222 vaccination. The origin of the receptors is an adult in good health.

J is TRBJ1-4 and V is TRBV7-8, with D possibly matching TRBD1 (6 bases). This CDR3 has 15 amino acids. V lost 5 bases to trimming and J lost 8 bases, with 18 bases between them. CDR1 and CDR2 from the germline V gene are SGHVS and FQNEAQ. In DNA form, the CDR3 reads TGTGCCAGCAGCCAACACAGGGAGCTGGAAGAAAAACTGTTTTTT. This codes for CASSQHRELEEKLFF.

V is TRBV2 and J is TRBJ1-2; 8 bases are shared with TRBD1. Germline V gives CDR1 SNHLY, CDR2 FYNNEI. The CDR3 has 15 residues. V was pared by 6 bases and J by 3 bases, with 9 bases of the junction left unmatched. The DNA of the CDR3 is TGTGCCAGCAGCAAAGGACAGGGAGGTTACTATGGCTACACCTTC. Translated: CASSKGQGGYYGYTF.

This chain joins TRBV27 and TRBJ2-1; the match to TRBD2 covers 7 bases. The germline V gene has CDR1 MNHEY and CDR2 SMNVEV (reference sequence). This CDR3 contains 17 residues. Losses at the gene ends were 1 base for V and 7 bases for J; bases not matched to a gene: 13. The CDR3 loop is CASSLFGGRNTQNEQFF. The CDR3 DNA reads TGTGCCAGCAGTTTATTCGGCGGGAGAAACACACAGAATGAGCAGTTCTTC.

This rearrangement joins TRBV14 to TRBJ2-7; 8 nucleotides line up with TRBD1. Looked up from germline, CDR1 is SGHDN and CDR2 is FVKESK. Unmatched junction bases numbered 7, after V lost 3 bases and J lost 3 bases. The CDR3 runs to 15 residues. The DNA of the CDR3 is TGTGCCAGCAGCCATCGCGGACAGGGAGTCTACGAGCAGTACTTC. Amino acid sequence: CASSHRGQGVYEQYF.

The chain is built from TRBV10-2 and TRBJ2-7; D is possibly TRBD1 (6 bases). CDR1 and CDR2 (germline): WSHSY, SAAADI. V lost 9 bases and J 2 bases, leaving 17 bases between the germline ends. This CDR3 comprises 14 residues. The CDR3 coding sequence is TGCGCCAGTAGATCCGGGACACGCACCTACGAGCAGTACTTC. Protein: CASRSGTRTYEQYF.

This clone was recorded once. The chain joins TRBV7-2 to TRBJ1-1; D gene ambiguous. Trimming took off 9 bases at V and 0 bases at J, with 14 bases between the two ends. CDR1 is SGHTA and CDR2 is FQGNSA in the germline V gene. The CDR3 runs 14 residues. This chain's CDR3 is CASSGAPMNTEAFF. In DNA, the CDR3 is TGTGCCAGTTCAGGTGCCCCCATGAACACTGAAGCTTTCTTT. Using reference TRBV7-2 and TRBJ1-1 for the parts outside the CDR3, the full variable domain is GAGVSQSPSNKVTEKGKDVELRCDPISGHTALYWYRQSLGQGLEFLIYFQGNSAPDKSGLPSDRFSAERTGGSVSTLTIQRTQQEDSAVYLCASSGAPMNTEAFFGQGTRLTVV.

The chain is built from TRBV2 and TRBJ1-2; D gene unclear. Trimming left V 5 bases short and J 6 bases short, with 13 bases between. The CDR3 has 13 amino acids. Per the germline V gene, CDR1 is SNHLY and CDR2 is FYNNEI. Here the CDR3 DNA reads TGTGCCAGCAGTCCCCTGGGTCTGAATGGCTACACCTTC. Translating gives CASSPLGLNGYTF.

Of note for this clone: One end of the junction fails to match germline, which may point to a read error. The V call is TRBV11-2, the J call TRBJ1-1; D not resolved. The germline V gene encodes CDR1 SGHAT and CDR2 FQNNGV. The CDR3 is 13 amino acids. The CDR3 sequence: CASSPSRYPETFF. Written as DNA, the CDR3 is TGTGCCAGCAGCCCCAGTCGTTACCCTGAAACTTTCTTT.

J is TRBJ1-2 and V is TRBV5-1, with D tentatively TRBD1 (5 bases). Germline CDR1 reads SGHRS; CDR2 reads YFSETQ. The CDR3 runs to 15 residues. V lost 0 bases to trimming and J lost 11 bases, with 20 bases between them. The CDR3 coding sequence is TGCGCCAGCAGCTTGGTTGGCCGGACTGGGGCTGCATACACCTTC. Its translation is CASSLVGRTGAAYTF. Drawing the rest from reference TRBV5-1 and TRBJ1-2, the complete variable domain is KAGVTQTPRYLIKTRGQQVTLSCSPISGHRSVSWYQQTPGQGLQFLFEYFSETQRNKGNFPGRFSGRQFSNSRSEMNVSTLELGDSALYLCASSLVGRTGAAYTFGSGTRLTVV.

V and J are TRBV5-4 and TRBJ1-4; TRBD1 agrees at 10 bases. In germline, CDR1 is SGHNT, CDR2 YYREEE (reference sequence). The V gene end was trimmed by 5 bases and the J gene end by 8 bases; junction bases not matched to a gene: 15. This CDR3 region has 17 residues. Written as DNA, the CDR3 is TGTGCCAGCAGACGTGGAGACAGGGGGCTTGTCGGCGAAAAACTGTTTTTT. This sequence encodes CASRRGDRGLVGEKLFF.

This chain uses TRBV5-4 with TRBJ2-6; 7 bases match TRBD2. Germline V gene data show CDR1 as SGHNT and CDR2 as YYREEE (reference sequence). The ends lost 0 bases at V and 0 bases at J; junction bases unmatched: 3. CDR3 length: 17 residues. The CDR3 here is CASSLEGGTSGANVLTF. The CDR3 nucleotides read TGTGCCAGCAGCTTGGAGGGAGGGACCTCTGGGGCCAACGTCCTGACTTTC. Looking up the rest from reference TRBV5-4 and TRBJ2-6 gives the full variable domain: ETGVTQSPTHLIKTRGQQVTLRCSSQSGHNTVSWYQQALGQGPQFIFQYYREEENGRGNFPPRFSGLQFPNYSSELNVNALELDDSALYLCASSLEGGTSGANVLTFGAGSRLTVL.

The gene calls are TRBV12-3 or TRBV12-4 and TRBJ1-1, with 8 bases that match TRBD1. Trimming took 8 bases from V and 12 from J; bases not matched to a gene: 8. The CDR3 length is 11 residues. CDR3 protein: CASAGQALTFF. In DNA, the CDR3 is TGTGCCAGCGCGGGACAGGCCCTGACTTTCTTT.

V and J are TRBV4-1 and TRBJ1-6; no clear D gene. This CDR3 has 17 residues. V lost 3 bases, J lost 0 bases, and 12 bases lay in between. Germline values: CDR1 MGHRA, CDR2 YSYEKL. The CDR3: CASSQARSSSYNSPLHF. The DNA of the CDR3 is TGCGCCAGCAGCCAGGCCAGGAGTAGCTCCTATAATTCACCCCTCCACTTT.

CDR3 in amino acids: CASSHRTGSGNYGYTF. The DNA of the CDR3 is TGTGCCAGCAGCCACCGGACAGGGAGCGGTAACTATGGCTACACCTTC. The rearrangement joins TRBV3-1 (or the pseudogene TRBV3-2) to TRBJ1-2; the match to TRBD1 covers 8 bases. This CDR3 contains 16 residues. In germline, CDR1 is LGHDT, CDR2 YNNKEL (reference sequence). The V gene end was trimmed by 3 bases and the J gene end by 1 base; junction bases not matched to a gene: 7.

The CDR3 region is CASSSSGTGSYYGYTF. The DNA for the CDR3 is TGCGCCAGCAGCTCGTCCGGGACAGGGTCCTACTATGGCTACACCTTC. The chain recombines TRBV5-1 with TRBJ1-2; TRBD1 matches 9 bases. Germline V CDR1 and CDR2: SGHRS, YFSETQ. V lost 3 bases, J lost 3 bases, and 9 bases stayed unmatched. The CDR3 contains 16 residues.

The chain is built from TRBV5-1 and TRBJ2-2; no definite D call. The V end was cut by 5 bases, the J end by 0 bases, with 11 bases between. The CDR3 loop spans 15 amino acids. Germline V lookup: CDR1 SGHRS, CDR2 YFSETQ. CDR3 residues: CASSFGSANTGELFF. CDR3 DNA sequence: TGCGCCAGCAGTTTCGGCAGCGCGAACACCGGGGAGCTGTTTTTT. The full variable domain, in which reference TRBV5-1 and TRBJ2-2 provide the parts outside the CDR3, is KAGVTQTPRYLIKTRGQQVTLSCSPISGHRSVSWYQQTPGQGLQFLFEYFSETQRNKGNFPGRFSGRQFSNSRSEMNVSTLELGDSALYLCASSFGSANTGELFFGEGSRLTVL.

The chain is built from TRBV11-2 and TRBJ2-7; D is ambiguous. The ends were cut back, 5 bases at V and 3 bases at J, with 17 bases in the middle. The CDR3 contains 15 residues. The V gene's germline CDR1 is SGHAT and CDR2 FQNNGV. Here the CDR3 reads CASSDPSMPLYEQYF. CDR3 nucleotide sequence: TGTGCCAGCAGCGACCCCTCCATGCCCCTCTACGAGCAGTACTTC.

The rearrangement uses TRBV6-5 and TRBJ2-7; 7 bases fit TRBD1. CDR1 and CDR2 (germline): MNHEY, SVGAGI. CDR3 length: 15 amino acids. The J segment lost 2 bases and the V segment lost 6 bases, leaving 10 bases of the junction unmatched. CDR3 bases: TGTGCCAGCAGCCGATCCGGGACAGCTACCTACGAGCAGTACTTC. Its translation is CASSRSGTATYEQYF.

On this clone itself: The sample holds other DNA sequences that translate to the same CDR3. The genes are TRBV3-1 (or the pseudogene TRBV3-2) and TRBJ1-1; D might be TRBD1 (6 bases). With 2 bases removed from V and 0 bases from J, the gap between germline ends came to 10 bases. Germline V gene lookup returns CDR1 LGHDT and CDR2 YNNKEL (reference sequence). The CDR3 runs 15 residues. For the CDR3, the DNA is TGTGCCAGCAGCCAACGGACAGTCATGAACACTGAAGCTTTCTTT. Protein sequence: CASSQRTVMNTEAFF.

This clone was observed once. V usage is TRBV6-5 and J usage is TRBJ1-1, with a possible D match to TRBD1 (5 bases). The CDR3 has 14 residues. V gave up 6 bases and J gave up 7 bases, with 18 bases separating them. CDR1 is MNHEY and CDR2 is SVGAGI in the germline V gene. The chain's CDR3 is CASSVRQLQVEAFF. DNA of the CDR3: TGTGCCAGCAGCGTACGACAGCTCCAGGTTGAAGCTTTCTTT.

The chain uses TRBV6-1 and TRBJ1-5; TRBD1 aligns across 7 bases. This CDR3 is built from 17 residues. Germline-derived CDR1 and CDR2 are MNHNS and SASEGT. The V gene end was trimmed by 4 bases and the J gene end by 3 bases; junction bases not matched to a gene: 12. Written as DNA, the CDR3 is TGTGCCAGCAGTGCCACCTCAGGGGGAAAGGACAATCAGCCCCAGCATTTT. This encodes CASSATSGGKDNQPQHF.